A selection of T cell receptor beta chains follows, all from one sample in a study of cytomegalovirus exposure and HLA in healthy donors. Using immunoSEQ multiplex PCR, the repertoire was profiled, and TCRdb retains in-frame clones only, with some absent. In the table there are 98,000 or so clones, approximately 77% of which are singletons. Sequenced: PBMCs. These receptors were taken from a female donor in good health and CMV-seronegative. Both conserved end residues are part of each CDR3. Fields, in order: J gene, V gene, CDR3 protein.

J: TRBJ1-1; V: TRBV7-2; CDR3: CASSATGGVTEAFF
J: TRBJ2-3; V: TRBV9; CDR3: CASKGTVTTDTQYF
J: TRBJ2-3; V: TRBV10-3; CDR3: CAISGEAATDTQYF
J: TRBJ2-1; V: TRBV5-1; CDR3: CASSGGTSGGLSEFF
J: TRBJ2-1; V: TRBV14; CDR3: CASSPKTGTLSNEQFF
J: TRBJ1-5; V: TRBV5-8; CDR3: CASSVETGSNQPQHF
J: TRBJ1-1; V: TRBV6-1; CDR3: CASRIKNRVEAFF
J: TRBJ2-1; V: TRBV6-6; CDR3: CASSYSALVDEQFF
J: TRBJ2-3; V: TRBV7-9; CDR3: CASSPTGGSTDTQYF
J: TRBJ1-2; V: TRBV6-5; CDR3: CASSTGTVGLYGYTF
J: TRBJ1-4; V: TRBV2; CDR3: CASSDGTGVEKLFF
J: TRBJ2-3; V: TRBV2; CDR3: CASSPGAGRTDTQYF
J: TRBJ1-6; V: TRBV30; CDR3: CAWRNLVRLRNSPLHF
J: TRBJ2-5; V: TRBV5-1; CDR3: CASSFQGNQETQYF
J: TRBJ1-5; V: TRBV5-5; CDR3: CASSLGQASNQPQHF
J: TRBJ2-2; V: TRBV25-1; CDR3: CASRGMTGNTGELFF
J: TRBJ2-4; V: TRBV18; CDR3: CASSSTGTSGGSGNIQYF
J: TRBJ1-1; V: TRBV27; CDR3: CASSLSEGWTEAFF
J: TRBJ1-2; V: TRBV30; CDR3: CAWTGTALNYGYTF
J: TRBJ1-2; V: TRBV19; CDR3: CASTSDTYYGYTF
J: TRBJ1-1; V: TRBV18; CDR3: CASSMGQGAITEAFF
J: TRBJ1-3; V: TRBV10-3; CDR3: CAISEDRLAGNTIYF
J: TRBJ2-3; V: TRBV5-8; CDR3: CASSRTGGIRDTQYF
J: TRBJ1-5; V: TRBV5-1; CDR3: CASSPGDSLNQPQHF
J: TRBJ1-1; V: TRBV5-1; CDR3: CASSSRTGANTEAFF
J: TRBJ2-2; V: TRBV7-9; CDR3: CASTSAGQGANTGELFF
J: -; V: TRBV27; CDR3: CASGELAGAISEQYF
J: TRBJ1-5; V: TRBV14; CDR3: CASNRAGPGQPQHF
J: TRBJ2-7; V: TRBV27; CDR3: CASSLGGNYEQYF
J: TRBJ2-7; V: TRBV27; CDR3: CASSFKNRAYEQYF
J: TRBJ1-2; V: TRBV11-2; CDR3: CASSRAGGRVDGYTF
J: TRBJ2-7; V: TRBV6-5; CDR3: CAARRGQLYEQYF
J: TRBJ2-7; V: TRBV4-1; CDR3: CASSQIPRQPLYEQYF
J: TRBJ1-1; V: TRBV9; CDR3: CASSAQNTEAFF
J: TRBJ2-1; V: TRBV27; CDR3: CASSLGLGVSNYNEQFF
J: TRBJ2-3; V: TRBV6-1; CDR3: CASTIRPETGSPQYF
J: TRBJ1-2; V: TRBV19; CDR3: CASSPGGTSRNYGYTF
J: TRBJ2-5; V: TRBV5-1; CDR3: CASSLRAPSGGLLQETQYF
J: TRBJ2-1; V: TRBV27; CDR3: CASSLWQGRNEQFF
J: TRBJ1-2; V: TRBV29-1; CDR3: CSGGQGPYDYTF
J: TRBJ2-7; V: TRBV5-1; CDR3: CASSLRFGNEQYF
J: TRBJ1-4; V: TRBV10-2; CDR3: CASSRTGTLGEKLFF